This entry features one T cell receptor (beta chain) sequence. The antigen remains unidentified. This sample was included in a study of T cell responses to AZD1222 COVID-19 vaccine. The CDR3 is made up of 14 amino acids. The V end was cut by 5 bases, the J end by 2 bases, with 10 bases between. Germline V gene sequence: CDR1 LNHDA, CDR2 SQIVND (reference sequence). TCRdb's table, derived via immunoSEQ multiplex PCR, lists solely in-frame clones and lacks some. The sample carries approximately 140,000 clones, over 75% recorded once. Study-level points and caveats: Clonal diversity was possibly underestimated, and the donors were mostly white British, with more females. Regions left unmutated in variants are reportedly the target of nearly half of spike-specific TCRs. Of the AZD1222 recipients, only 5 or 6 were seropositive at baseline.

The specimen was peripheral blood, collected 28 days after the second AZD1222 dose. This rearrangement joins TRBV19 to TRBJ1-5; maybe TRBD1 (6 bases). This sequence was found in an adult who received the AZD1222 COVID-19 vaccine. CDR3 DNA: TGTGCCAGTAGTTTCTCAGGGGGCAATCAGCCCCAGCATTTT. This codes for CASSFSGGNQPQHF.